This TCR beta chain was recovered during a study of graft-versus-host responses after intestinal transplantation. Study-level information: Recipients got multivisceral, liver-intestinal, or isolated intestinal transplants. Every recipient had anti-thymocyte globulin induction and three to four years of tacrolimus plus steroids. Whole-study results and caveats: GvH clonotypes were identified within recipient marrow, with a subset emerging first in ileum or blood. Declines in HvG clones occurring early post-transplant were associated with peak circulating GvH clone levels.

This clone was counted once. The antigen is undetermined. CDR1 and CDR2 from the germline V gene are SGHTS and YDEGEE. V was shortened by 4 bases and J by 4 bases, with 8 bases between the two germline ends. The CDR3 has 12 residues. The assay was immunoSEQ multiplex PCR, and TCRdb's table has in-frame clones only and misses some. This table holds fewer than 50,000 clones, around 84% found once. The gene calls are TRBV5-8 and TRBJ2-5, with D tentatively TRBD2 (5 bases). The sequences come from unstimulated CD4+ T cells sorted from spleen or lymph node cells, collected before transplant. This TCR was sampled from a human donor who was the organ donor for an intestinal transplant. CDR3 region: CASSLTRETQYF. CDR3 sequence (DNA): TGTGCCAGCAGCCTCACTAGAGAGACCCAGTACTTC.